The present T cell receptor (beta chain) was sequenced within a study of blood T cells in healthy people across ages. Study results and limitations: Using unsorted PBMCs precluded a conclusive naive versus antigen-experienced comparison.

Remarks on this clonotype: Its antigen is unidentified. One end of the junction is discordant with germline, which a read error may explain.

Combining a sample-barcoded 5' primer with a J-beta primer mix, a second PCR ran for 7 to 11 cycles. TCRdb reprocessed the 5' RACE reads via MiXCR and lists one record per CDR3 protein. The table has about 1.5 million distinct CDR3 sequences, roughly two fifths seen once. The sequenced sample consisted of blood. The receptor was derived from a woman between 18 and 29 years old in good health.

The CDR3 reads CACSPLRLARDYNEQFF. In DNA form, the CDR3 reads TGTGCCTGCAGCCCACTCCGACTAGCTCGGGATTACAATGAGCAGTTCTTC. This sequence joins TRBV6-7 and TRBJ2-1; 7 bases map to TRBD2. TRBV6-7 is filed as an ORF, its function uncertain. This CDR3 spans 17 amino acids.